A selection of T cell receptor beta chains follows, all from one sample in a study of CD8 T cells in Susac syndrome. TCRdb called the immunoSEQ multiplex PCR reads again in MiXCR, with one record for every CDR3 protein. The repertoire consists of around 200,000 distinct CDR3 sequences, with nearly 97% occurring once and the leading ten covering roughly 0.095%. Specimen: CD4+ T cells from PBMCs. The receptors here all came from a human donor with multiple sclerosis. Both conserved end residues are part of each CDR3. A D gene is named only where the DNA matches it firmly. Clone size is not always given. Where it is, it says once, few, many or a class for expanded clones.

TRBD1 | TRBJ1-3 | . | TRBV28 | TGTGCCAGCAGTCCGGGACAGGGAAACACCATATATTTT | CASSPGQGNTIYF
. | TRBJ2-5 | . | TRBV15 | TGTGCCACCAGCAGAGATTTGACCCAAGAGACCCAGTACTTC | CATSRDLTQETQYF
. | TRBJ1-6 | . | TRBV30 | TGTGCCTGGAGTGTTTTGAGATCACCCCTCCACTTT | CAWSVLRSPLHF
. | TRBJ2-2 | . | TRBV9 | TGTGCCAGCACCAAAGAGATGGTGAACACCGGGGAGCTGTTTTTT | CASTKEMVNTGELFF
TRBD2 | TRBJ2-5 | . | TRBV9 | TGTGCCAGCAGCGCCGAAGCGGGGGTAGAGACCCAGTACTTC | CASSAEAGVETQYF
TRBD1 | TRBJ2-5 | . | TRBV5-1 | TGCGCCAGCAGCCGGGACAGAGAGACCCAGTACTTC | CASSRDRETQYF
TRBD1 | TRBJ2-5 | . | TRBV12-3/TRBV12-4 | TGTGCCAGCAGCCGATACAACTACAGGGGGCGTGTGCAAGAGACCCAGTACTTC | CASSRYNYRGRVQETQYF
. | TRBJ2-4 | once | TRBV20-1 | TGCAGTGCCGCGGAAGCCAAAAACATTCAGTACTTC | CSAAEAKNIQYF
. | TRBJ1-1 | . | TRBV29-1 | TGCAGCGTTGGATATGAAGCTTTCTTT | CSVGYEAFF
TRBD1 | TRBJ2-1 | . | TRBV18 | TGTGCCAGCTCATCGATGACAGGGACGGGGAATGAGCAGTTCTTC | CASSSMTGTGNEQFF
. | TRBJ2-3 | . | TRBV20-1 | TGCAGTGCTAGAGTGACAACAGATACGCAGTATTTT | CSARVTTDTQYF
TRBD2 | TRBJ2-5 | . | TRBV5-6 | TGTGCCAGCAGCCCCCAAGCGGGGGCGGCAGAGACCCAGTACTTC | CASSPQAGAAETQYF
TRBD2 | TRBJ2-1 | once | TRBV7-8 | TGTGCCAGCAGCTTAGGGTATTCCGGGGGGGTATCCTACAATGAGCAGTTCTTC | CASSLGYSGGVSYNEQFF
. | TRBJ1-5 | . | TRBV6-5 | TGTGCCAGCAGTTACATCGGGCAGGGTCAGCCCCAGCATTTT | CASSYIGQGQPQHF
TRBD2 | TRBJ2-3 | . | TRBV28 | TGTGCCAGCAGTTCGGTAGCGGGGTTAACAGATACGCAGTATTTT | CASSSVAGLTDTQYF
TRBD1 | TRBJ2-1 | once | TRBV20-1 | TGCAGTGCGTTGGGGATACCGGGACAGAGTATCAATGAGCAGTTCTTC | CSALGIPGQSINEQFF
. | TRBJ1-2 | . | TRBV2 | TGTGCCAGCAGTGAAACAGGGTTCTTGTATGGCTACACCTTC | CASSETGFLYGYTF
. | TRBJ1-1 | . | TRBV19 | TGTGCCAGTAGTAGCCACCGCAGGGACACTGAAGCTTTCTTT | CASSSHRRDTEAFF
. | TRBJ1-1 | . | TRBV3-1 | TGTGCCAGCAGCCAAGATGGGGACATGAACACTGAAGCTTTCTTT | CASSQDGDMNTEAFF
TRBD1 | TRBJ2-2 | . | TRBV11-3 | TGTGCCAGCAGCCCGGGACAGGGGATGAACACCGGGGAGCTGTTTTTT | CASSPGQGMNTGELFF
. | TRBJ1-2 | . | TRBV6-5 | TGTGCCAGCAGTTATTTCTATGGCTACACCTTC | CASSYFYGYTF
. | TRBJ2-5 | . | TRBV6-2/TRBV6-3 | TGTGCCAGTATCGTGACGGGGAGCAAGGGGGAGACCCAGTACTTC | CASIVTGSKGETQYF
. | TRBJ2-3 | . | TRBV20-1 | TGCAGTGCTGCAACCGGGGGCGCCGCCGTCACAGATACGCAGTATTTT | CSAATGGAAVTDTQYF
. | TRBJ2-3 | . | TRBV4-3 | TGCGCCAGCAGCCAGGGGCCGGGACCCTCCACAGATACGCAGTATTTT | CASSQGPGPSTDTQYF
. | TRBJ2-4 | . | TRBV14 | TGTGCCAGCAGCCAAGCCGCAGGGGAAAGAGCCAAAAACATTCAGTACTTC | CASSQAAGERAKNIQYF
TRBD2 | TRBJ2-3 | once | TRBV9 | TGTGCCAGCAGTCCGCCGGGACTAGCGGCGTATTTT | CASSPPGLAAYF
TRBD2 | TRBJ2-1 | . | TRBV3-1 | TGTGCCAGCAGCCAAGGAGTCGGACTAGCGGGGCATGAGCAGTTCTTC | CASSQGVGLAGHEQFF
. | TRBJ2-1 | . | TRBV11-1 | TGTGCCAGCAGCTCGGGGAGTATCTCCTACAATGAGCAGTTCTTC | CASSSGSISYNEQFF
. | TRBJ2-1 | . | TRBV3-1 | TGTGCCAGCAGCCAACCGGGGTGGTCCTACAATGAGCAGTTCTTC | CASSQPGWSYNEQFF
TRBD2 | TRBJ2-1 | . | TRBV5-4 | TGTGCCAGCAGCTTGCAGCGGGGGGGCTACAATGAGCAGTTCTTC | CASSLQRGGYNEQFF
TRBD2 | TRBJ2-7 | . | TRBV9 | TGTGCCAGCAGCCGAGGACTAGCGGGCTACGAGCAGTACTTC | CASSRGLAGYEQYF
. | TRBJ1-2 | . | TRBV19 | TGTGCCAGTAGTTTTCTCGGCCCCTACTATGGCTACACCTTC | CASSFLGPYYGYTF